Below are 12 T cell receptor beta chains sequenced from a single sample in a study of T cell responses to AZD1222 COVID-19 vaccine. The method was immunoSEQ multiplex PCR; TCRdb's version includes in-frame clones alone and lacks a portion of them. The top ten hold about 1.1% of the sample, which has 100,000 to 150,000 clones, 92% seen once. Source: peripheral blood, taken 28 days after the second AZD1222 dose. These receptors were collected from an adult who received the AZD1222 COVID-19 vaccine.

This chain joins TRBV5-4 and TRBJ2-3; D gene uncertain. Between the trimmed V and J ends, which lost 4 bases and 1 base, there was a span of 16 bases. The CDR3 has 16 residues. Germline loops: CDR1 SGHNT, CDR2 YYREEE (reference sequence). The CDR3 DNA sequence: TGTGCCAGCAGCACCCAAACCCCCCAGGGCACAGATACGCAGTATTTT. This codes for CASSTQTPQGTDTQYF.

The chain couples TRBV7-9 to TRBJ1-2; weak D call: TRBD1 (5 bases). The length of the CDR3 is 15 residues. The germline V and J ends were trimmed by 0 bases and 5 bases, with 13 bases remaining between them. Germline values: CDR1 SEHNR, CDR2 FQNEAQ (reference sequence). CDR3 region: CASSLAVGTVYGYTF. In DNA form, the CDR3 reads TGTGCCAGCAGCTTAGCAGTTGGGACCGTTTATGGCTACACCTTC.

This clone was seen a handful of times. This chain joins TRBV7-3 and TRBJ2-3; D ambiguous. The germline V gene has CDR1 SGHTA and CDR2 FQGTGA. The CDR3 length is 17 residues. V lost 1 base and J lost 0, with 14 bases in between. In nucleotides, the CDR3 is TGTGCCAGCAGCTTAAGCCCGATCCCGGGTAGCACAGATACGCAGTATTTT. This encodes CASSLSPIPGSTDTQYF.

This clone was seen a single time. CDR3 nucleotides: TGTGCCAGCAGCTTAATTAAGGGACAGAATTCACCCCTCCACTTT. It translates to CASSLIKGQNSPLHF. The V gene is TRBV5-6, the J gene TRBJ1-6; 7 bases match TRBD1. The CDR3 has 15 residues. CDR1 and CDR2 from the germline V gene are SGHDT and YYEEEE. V trimming: 2 bases; J trimming: 7 bases; junction bases outside the gene matches: 6.

This CDR3 is CAGSEMGETQYF. The CDR3 nucleotides are TGTGCCGGAAGCGAAATGGGGGAGACCCAGTACTTC. The V call is TRBV7-2, the J call TRBJ2-5; D uncertain. Trimming shortened V by 11 bases and J by 5 bases, and 15 bases separated the two germline ends. Germline V gene data show CDR1 as SGHTA and CDR2 as FQGNSA. The CDR3 has 12 residues. Based on the CDR3 plus reference TRBV7-2 and TRBJ2-5, the full variable domain is GAGVSQSPSNKVTEKGKDVELRCDPISGHTALYWYRQSLGQGLEFLIYFQGNSAPDKSGLPSDRFSAERTGGSVSTLTIQRTQQEDSAVYLCAGSEMGETQYFGPGTRLLVL.

The V and J genes are TRBV15 and TRBJ1-1; 11 bases line up with TRBD1. The CDR3 contains 14 residues. Germline V CDR1 and CDR2: LNHNV, YYDKDF (reference sequence). Trimming removed 2 bases from V and 9 bases from J; junction bases left unmatched: 5. This CDR3 reads CATSRRDRGGQAFF. The CDR3 DNA follows: TGTGCCACCAGCAGACGGGACAGGGGGGGTCAAGCTTTCTTT.

The V gene is TRBV11-3, the J gene TRBJ2-4; D may be TRBD1 (6 bases). The ends were cut back, 3 bases at V and 0 bases at J, with 18 bases in the middle. Germline V gene sequence: CDR1 SGHNT, CDR2 YENEEA. This CDR3 has 18 amino acids. The CDR3 DNA sequence: TGTGCCAGCAGCTTGCAAACCCAGGGGCGGAGAGCCAAAAACATTCAGTACTTC. This gives the protein CASSLQTQGRRAKNIQYF.

The chain couples TRBV6-5 to TRBJ2-4; 10 nucleotides align to TRBD1. Looked up from germline, CDR1 is MNHEY and CDR2 is SVGAGI. The CDR3 totals 15 residues. J lost 9 bases, V lost 6 bases, and 11 bases had no gene match. The CDR3 sequence is CASSPRGTGDIIQYF. CDR3 nucleotides: TGTGCCAGCAGCCCCCGGGGGACAGGGGATATCATTCAGTACTTC.

The chain has TRBV7-6 and TRBJ1-1; perhaps TRBD1 as D (6 bases). Trimming left V 5 bases short and J 1 base short, with 17 bases between. CDR3 length: 16 residues. Germline assignment: CDR1 SGHVS and CDR2 FNYEAQ. The CDR3 is CASSLGAWGANTEAFF. CDR3 nucleotides: TGTGCCAGCAGCCTAGGGGCGTGGGGGGCGAACACTGAAGCTTTCTTT.

The gene calls are TRBV2 and TRBJ2-6; possible D gene TRBD1, 6 bases. The V end lost 1 base, the J end lost 2 bases, and 15 bases lay between the germline ends. The CDR3 spans 18 residues. Germline V lookup: CDR1 SNHLY, CDR2 FYNNEI. CDR3 bases: TGTGCCAGCAGTGAAGGGATAGGGGGAAGGGCTGGGGCCAACGTCCTGACTTTC. This sequence encodes CASSEGIGGRAGANVLTF. Filled out from reference TRBV2 and TRBJ2-6, the complete variable domain reads EPEVTQTPSHQVTQMGQEVILRCVPISNHLYFYWYRQILGQKVEFLVSFYNNEISEKSEIFDDQFSVERPDGSNFTLKIRSTKLEDSAMYFCASSEGIGGRAGANVLTFGAGSRLTVL.

The genes are TRBV19 and TRBJ1-1; 10 positions agree with TRBD1. The length of the CDR3 is 14 residues. The germline V gene encodes CDR1 LNHDA and CDR2 SQIVND (reference sequence). V shed 6 bases, J shed 9 bases, and the junction held 10 bases outside the gene matches. The CDR3 sequence is CASRPPGQGTQAFF. The CDR3 nucleotides read TGTGCCAGTAGACCCCCGGGACAGGGGACTCAAGCTTTCTTT.

The chain employs TRBV7-2 and TRBJ2-7, with TRBD2 matching over 10 bases. The length of the CDR3 is 15 residues. Germline V CDR1 and CDR2: SGHTA, FQGNSA. The V gene end was trimmed by 2 bases and the J gene end by 3 bases; junction bases not matched to a gene: 4. The CDR3 sequence: CASSLLAGGIYEQYF. The CDR3 DNA follows: TGTGCCAGCAGCTTATTAGCGGGAGGAATCTACGAGCAGTACTTC.